This is a list of T cell receptor beta chains from one sample in a study of neurological immune-mediated disorders. MiXCR, run by TCRdb on the 5' RACE reads, gives a single entry per CDR3 protein. The sample has about 70,000 distinct CDR3 sequences, 2.5% to 4% seen once. Sequencing was done on a sample of PBMCs. Receptors originate from a woman in her forties or fifties with multiple sclerosis. Both conserved end residues are part of each CDR3. A D gene is named only where the DNA matches it firmly. The size field is filled for only some rows; it gives once, few, many or a size class.

size,V,J,D,CDR3,DNA
many,TRBV6-5,TRBJ2-2,.,CASGRGGELFF,TGTGCCAGCGGGCGTGGTGGGGAGCTGTTTTTT
.,TRBV27,TRBJ2-2,.,CASRFGVNGELFF,TGTGCCAGCAGATTTGGGGTGAACGGGGAGCTGTTTTTT
many,TRBV20-1,TRBJ2-7,.,CSARKGVSEQYF,TGCAGTGCTAGGAAAGGAGTTTCCGAGCAGTACTTC
.,TRBV11-3,TRBJ1-4,.,CASSPRGEKLFF,TGTGCCAGCAGCCCACGTGGGGAAAAACTGTTTTTT
many,TRBV4-2,TRBJ2-3,TRBD2,CASSQVRAGGETQTQYF,TGTGCCAGCAGCCAAGTTAGAGCGGGGGGTGAAACGCAGACGCAGTATTTT
many,TRBV20-1,TRBJ2-1,.,CSARIVGGNEQFF,TGCAGTGCTAGAATTGTCGGGGGCAATGAGCAGTTCTTC
many,TRBV20-1,TRBJ2-1,.,CSAKASGSSYNEQFF,TGCAGTGCTAAGGCATCTGGAAGCTCCTACAATGAGCAGTTCTTC
many,TRBV10-2,TRBJ2-4,.,CASSDRVLGGLAKNIQYF,TGCGCCAGCAGTGACAGGGTTTTAGGCGGGTTGGCCAAAAACATTCAGTACTTC
many,TRBV29-1,TRBJ1-1,.,CSVNRENTEAFF,TGCAGCGTAAACAGGGAGAACACTGAAGCTTTCTTT
many,TRBV14,TRBJ2-5,.,CASSRSSQVEGRETQYF,TGTGCCAGCAGCCGTTCAAGTCAGGTTGAAGGTCGGGAGACCCAGTACTTC
many,TRBV6-6,TRBJ2-5,.,CASSYDPGETQYF,TGTGCCAGCAGTTATGATCCTGGAGAGACCCAGTACTTC
many,TRBV7-2,TRBJ2-1,TRBD1,CASSPRQGQYNEQFF,TGTGCCAGCAGCCCTCGACAGGGCCAATACAATGAGCAGTTCTTC
many,TRBV6-2/TRBV6-3,TRBJ2-1,.,CASSYSSTEGDEQFF,TGTGCCAGCAGTTACTCGAGTACGGAGGGGGATGAGCAGTTCTTC
many,TRBV20-1,TRBJ1-2,TRBD1,CSARGGTVNYGYTF,TGCAGTGCTAGAGGCGGGACAGTTAACTATGGCTACACCTTC
many,TRBV20-1,TRBJ2-7,.,CSADGRYEQYF,TGCAGTGCTGACGGGCGGTACGAGCAGTACTTC
many,TRBV12-3/TRBV12-4,TRBJ1-1,.,CASQDAYGTEAFF,TGTGCCAGCCAGGATGCCTATGGCACTGAAGCTTTCTTT
many,TRBV28,TRBJ1-4,.,CASSLGTIPEKLFF,TGTGCCAGCAGTTTGGGGACAATCCCCGAAAAACTGTTTTTT
many,TRBV10-3,TRBJ2-3,.,CAISANPSTDTQYF,TGTGCCATCAGTGCTAACCCTAGCACAGATACGCAGTATTTT
many,TRBV18,TRBJ2-3,.,CASSPGLTDTQYF,TGTGCCAGCTCACCAGGGCTCACAGATACGCAGTATTTT
many,TRBV12-3/TRBV12-4,TRBJ1-2,TRBD1,CASSEPGQGGYTF,TGTGCCAGCAGCGAGCCGGGACAGGGCGGCTACACCTTC
.,TRBV28,TRBJ1-5,.,CASWQIHKTQNF,TGTGCCAGCTGGCAAATTCATAAGACCCAGAATTTT
many,TRBV20-1,TRBJ2-3,.,CSAPPLAEGRTDTQYF,TGCAGTGCCCCGCCTTTGGCAGAGGGTCGGACAGATACGCAGTATTTT
many,TRBV5-1,TRBJ1-6,.,CASSSLEGSPLHF,TGCGCCAGCAGCTCGCTAGAAGGGTCACCCCTCCACTTT
many,TRBV7-2,TRBJ2-1,TRBD2,CASSLGLASGIGEQFF,TGTGCCAGCAGCTTAGGTTTGGCTAGCGGGATCGGTGAGCAGTTCTTC
many,TRBV5-1,TRBJ2-5,.,CASSATGPNVQETQYF,TGCGCCAGCAGCGCAACCGGGCCGAACGTCCAAGAGACCCAGTACTTC
many,TRBV7-2,TRBJ2-5,TRBD2,CASSLLRGGRETQYF,TGTGCCAGCAGCTTGTTGCGGGGGGGCCGTGAGACCCAGTACTTC
many,TRBV6-5,TRBJ2-1,TRBD2,CASSTATSGIYNEQFF,TGTGCCAGCAGCACAGCGACTAGCGGGATCTACAATGAGCAGTTCTTC
many,TRBV5-6,TRBJ1-2,TRBD1,CASSFGTGHNYGYTF,TGTGCCAGCAGCTTCGGGACAGGGCATAACTATGGCTACACCTTC
many,TRBV4-1,TRBJ2-1,TRBD2,CASSRPGTRDYNEQFF,TGCGCCAGCAGCCGCCCCGGGACTAGGGACTACAATGAGCAGTTCTTC
many,TRBV12-3/TRBV12-4,TRBJ1-6,.,CASSLSGNSPLHF,TGTGCCAGCAGTTTGTCAGGGAATTCACCCCTCCACTTT
.,TRBV11-3,TRBJ2-1,.,CASSLDGNRAGVF,TGTGCCAGCAGCTTAGACGGGAATCGAGCAGGGGTCTTC